Listed below are T cell receptor beta chains from one sample, sequenced in a study of regulatory T cells in long-lasting Graves disease. TCRdb fed the multiplex PCR reads into MiXCR, producing one record per CDR3 protein. The table includes approximately 560,000 distinct CDR3 sequences, roughly 15% detected once. These data are also associated with another study on T cells in Graves' hyperthyroidism and ophthalmopathy.

The sequenced sample was peripheral blood mononuclear cells (PBMCs), obtained at new diagnosis, from a patient treated with antithyroid drugs. All receptors derive from a man younger than 35 with Graves disease. Each CDR3 is given with its conserved first and last residue. D genes are given only for firm matches. Only part of the rows carry a size: once, few, many, or a class if the clone is expanded.

. TRBJ2-1 TRBV5-1 . CASSREAGAAVYNEQFF TGCGCCAGCAGCCGGGAAGCAGGGGCCGCCGTTTACAATGAGCAGTTCTTC
TRBD2 TRBJ2-5 TRBV11-2 many CASSYNSGAQETQYF TGTGCCAGCAGTTATAACAGCGGGGCCCAAGAGACCCAGTACTTC
TRBD2 TRBJ2-7 TRBV20-1 . CSARVAGPSSYEQYF TGCAGTGCTAGAGTAGCGGGGCCAAGCTCCTACGAGCAGTACTTC
. TRBJ1-5 TRBV24-1 few CATSDSPPGGGDQPQHF TGTGCCACCAGTGACTCACCCCCGGGGGGGGGCGATCAGCCCCAGCATTTT
TRBD1 TRBJ1-1 TRBV12-3/TRBV12-4 many CASSPTSTGLNTEAFF TGTGCCAGCAGTCCGACATCGACAGGGCTGAACACTGAAGCTTTCTTT
. TRBJ2-1 TRBV7-9 few CASSLADGISYNEQFF TGTGCCAGCAGCTTAGCGGATGGAATCTCCTACAATGAGCAGTTCTTC
. TRBJ2-7 TRBV6-5 . CASSYVGGTYEQYF TGTGCCAGCAGTTACGTGGGGGGAACCTACGAGCAGTACTTC
. TRBJ1-4 TRBV5-1 . CASSLAEGQKLFF TGCGCCAGCAGCTTGGCCGAGGGACAAAAACTGTTTTTT
. TRBJ2-7 TRBV14 . CASSQTYSYEQYF TGTGCCAGCAGCCAGACATACTCCTACGAGCAGTACTTC
. TRBJ1-1 TRBV9 few CASSVGGQGLEAFF TGTGCCAGCAGCGTAGGAGGGCAGGGCCTTGAAGCTTTCTTT
. TRBJ2-7 TRBV6-2/TRBV6-3 . CASSPRDGTSYEQYF TGTGCCAGCAGTCCTAGGGACGGAACCTCCTACGAGCAGTACTTC
TRBD2 TRBJ2-7 TRBV4-1 few CASSQRLADVGEQYF TGCGCCAGCAGCCAAAGACTAGCGGACGTGGGAGAGCAGTACTTC
. TRBJ2-7 TRBV2 many CASRTRDTPRDEQYF TGTGCCAGCAGGACCCGGGACACCCCACGAGACGAGCAGTACTTC
. TRBJ2-7 TRBV9 . CASSVAGGSFYEQYF TGTGCCAGCAGCGTAGCGGGCGGATCTTTCTACGAGCAGTACTTC
. TRBJ2-1 TRBV19 . CASSSAIGGEQFF TGTGCCAGTAGTTCAGCGATAGGGGGTGAGCAGTTCTTC
TRBD1 TRBJ2-7 TRBV20-1 . CSARGRQGTGEQYF TGCAGTGCCAGGGGGCGACAGGGGACGGGCGAGCAGTACTTC
TRBD2 TRBJ2-3 TRBV20-1 . CSARPSGVAGPQYF TGCAGTGCTAGACCCAGCGGGGTAGCTGGGCCGCAGTATTTT
. TRBJ1-2 TRBV30 . CAWSVGLYGYGYTF TGTGCCTGGAGTGTAGGGCTCTATGGCTATGGCTACACCTTC
. TRBJ1-5 TRBV7-9 many CASSGSGVQGSGNQPQHF TGTGCCAGCAGCGGATCCGGGGTACAGGGATCTGGCAATCAGCCCCAGCATTTT
. TRBJ1-6 TRBV5-1 few CASSVTGGDNSPLHF TGCGCCAGCAGCGTGACGGGAGGCGATAATTCACCCCTCCACTTT
TRBD2 TRBJ2-1 TRBV12-3/TRBV12-4 . CASSPPLGREGYNEQFF TGTGCCAGCAGTCCCCCACTCGGGCGGGAGGGATACAATGAGCAGTTCTTC
TRBD1 TRBJ1-5 TRBV5-4 . CASSVGTGGNQPQHF TGTGCCAGCAGCGTAGGGACAGGTGGGAATCAGCCCCAGCATTTT
TRBD2 TRBJ2-7 TRBV7-8 few CASSFSGRAIYEQYF TGTGCCAGCAGCTTTAGCGGGAGGGCTATCTACGAGCAGTACTTC
. TRBJ2-1 TRBV27 many CASSFLGELDMDEQFF TGTGCCAGCAGTTTTTTAGGCGAATTAGATATGGATGAGCAGTTCTTC
. TRBJ1-5 TRBV27 . CASGFRAEARVGQPQHF TGTGCCAGCGGATTTAGGGCCGAGGCCAGGGTGGGTCAGCCCCAGCATTTT
TRBD2 TRBJ2-1 TRBV7-9 many CASSLASGRGNEQFF TGTGCCAGCAGCTTAGCGAGCGGGAGAGGCAATGAGCAGTTCTTC
. TRBJ2-3 TRBV6-1 . CASAPGYSTDTQYF TGTGCCAGCGCGCCAGGGTATTCAACAGATACGCAGTATTTT
. TRBJ1-5 TRBV7-9 few CASSLGAGYQPQHF TGTGCCAGCAGCTTAGGGGCAGGTTATCAGCCCCAGCATTTT